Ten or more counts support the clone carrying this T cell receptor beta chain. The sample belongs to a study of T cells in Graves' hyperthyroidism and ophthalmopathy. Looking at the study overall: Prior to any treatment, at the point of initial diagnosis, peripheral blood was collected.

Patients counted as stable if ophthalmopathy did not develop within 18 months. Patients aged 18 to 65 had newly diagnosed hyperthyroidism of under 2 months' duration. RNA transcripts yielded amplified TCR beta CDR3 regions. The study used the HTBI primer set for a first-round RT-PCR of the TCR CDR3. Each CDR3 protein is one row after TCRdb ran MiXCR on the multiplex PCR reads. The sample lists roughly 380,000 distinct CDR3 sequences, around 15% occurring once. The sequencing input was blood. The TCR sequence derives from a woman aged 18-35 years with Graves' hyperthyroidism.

This chain's CDR3 is CSASHSSGTYNEQFF. In DNA, the CDR3 is TGCAGTGCTAGTCATTCTAGCGGGACTTACAATGAGCAGTTCTTC. The rearrangement links TRBV20-1 to TRBJ2-1, with 9 bases aligning to TRBD2. J was trimmed by 4 bases and V by 3 bases; bases with no gene match: 7. Looked up from germline, CDR1 is DFQATT and CDR2 is SNEGSKA (reference sequence). The CDR3 runs to 15 residues.